The sequence of this T cell receptor (beta chain) was determined in a study of CD8 T cells in ankylosing spondylitis (dated by TCRdb to 2016 to 2017). Context from the whole study: T cell receptor beta repertoires were profiled in healthy donors and ankylosing spondylitis patients so that disease-linked TCR variants could be found. The full study cohort comprised 20 to 25 ankylosing spondylitis patients and some 110 healthy donors. Samples of peripheral blood were taken, and for ankylosing spondylitis patients, synovial fluid was collected as well.

Turning to this clonotype: The antigen it recognizes is unknown. No base quality information exists; no much larger clone differs at one position.

V is shortened by 4 bases, J by 4 bases, and the region joining them spans 21 bases. CDR1 is given as SGHVS and CDR2 as FQNEAQ, both from the germline V gene. From its cysteine to its phenylalanine, the CDR3 spans 17 amino acids. Only the CDR3 part of the read is kept: 51 bases, read in frame from the first base. Broader findings and caveats from the paper: A TCR beta motif made up of several highly homologous amino acid variants appeared to be characteristic of blood from ankylosing spondylitis patients. In peripheral blood, the disease-linked clones were found at relatively low frequencies and had a CD8+ phenotype. Significant enrichment of the disease-linked clones was reported in matched synovial fluid samples from ankylosing spondylitis patients. Some TCR beta motif variants had previously been reported in synovial fluid and blood of reactive arthritis patients, which suggested common disease-initiation mechanisms.

Sequencing instrument: Illumina HiSeq 2500. Quantitative 5'-RACE with molecular barcodes was used to prepare TCR beta libraries. Per the authors' processing: Disease-linked TCR variants were identified with a new computational method built on a probabilistic model of VDJ rearrangement. The public reads were reprocessed in TCRdb via fastp at Q25 and MiXCR, keeping in-frame beta chains. Identical CDR3 protein sequences are pooled into one entry, listed with their most common genes and DNA. In this record, the V and J calls reflect TCRdb's handling and not the investigators' own analysis. The sample yields 700,000 to 1,000,000 distinct CDR3 sequences; 10% to 15% were counted once. Roughly 0.51% of the sample is taken by the ten largest.

The chain is encoded by TRBV7-8 joined to TRBJ2-3, with the identity of the D gene unclear. The source of this sequence is a male donor with ankylosing spondylitis. The specimen was blood, either unsorted or a sorted T cell fraction (not recorded which). The DNA is TGTGCCAGCAGCTCCCGTCCGAGCAGCGTGGGCCCAGATACGCAGTATTTT. This codes for CASSSRPSSVGPDTQYF.